These 7 T cell receptor beta chains were sequenced from one sample in a study of tumor-infiltrating lymphocytes in primary liver carcinoma. Joint extraction of RNA and DNA used 20-30 mg of bulk tissue that was unsorted. With around 520 ng total RNA as template and a constant-region primer, TCR beta cDNA was made. Employing slightly modified ARM-PCR, three nested multiplex PCR rounds were run, and these gave rise to the TCR beta libraries. Amplification in the first two PCR rounds was performed using TRBV1-TRBV30 forward primers and a C-beta reverse primer for approximately 10 cycles each. TCRdb ran MiXCR on the multiplex PCR reads and lists one entry per CDR3 protein. The sample contains around 70,000 distinct CDR3 sequences, over 60% of which appear only once. Sequenced material: liver tumor tissue from sampling region 4. Subset indicated: tumor region T4, right-lateral pole. These TCRs come from a man in his forties with primary liver carcinoma and hepatitis B virus infection.

Notes on this clonotype: One end of the junction varies from germline; a read error may be responsible. The chain employs TRBV29-1 and TRBJ2-1; D might be TRBD1 (6 bases). This CDR3 has 14 amino acids. Germline V CDR1 and CDR2: SQVTM, ANQGSEA. For the CDR3, the DNA is TGCAGCGGCACCCTCCCGACAGGATTCAATGGGCAGTTCTTC. It translates to CSGTLPTGFNGQFF.

This clonotype was seen more than once but under ten times. The chain carries TRBV7-3 and TRBJ1-1, with no clear D. The CDR3 totals 14 residues. The V end lost 2 bases, the J end lost 1 base, and 8 bases lay between the germline ends. Germline CDR1 and CDR2: SGHTA and FQGTGA. CDR3: CASSLGLANTEAFF. The DNA for the CDR3 is TGTGCCAGCAGCTTAGGCCTAGCGAACACTGAAGCTTTCTTT.

A word on this clonotype: The conserved phenylalanine or tryptophan normally closing the CDR3 is absent here, so this likely arose from a read error. This sequence joins TRBV6-5 and TRBJ2-7, with D perhaps matching TRBD1 (6 bases). This CDR3 contains 13 residues. CDR1 MNHEY and CDR2 SVGAGI come from the germline V gene. In DNA form, the CDR3 reads TGTGCCAGCAGAAAGACAGGCTCCCACGAGCAGTACCTC. Protein sequence: CASRKTGSHEQYL.

This clonotype is classed as medium-sized. The chain has TRBV14 and TRBJ2-3; D uncertain. The CDR3 runs to 15 residues. The germline V and J ends were trimmed by 1 base and 0 bases, with 8 bases remaining between them. Germline V gives CDR1 SGHDN, CDR2 FVKESK. CDR3 sequence: CASSQGRASTDTQYF. The CDR3 DNA follows: TGTGCCAGCAGCCAAGGACGGGCTAGCACAGATACGCAGTATTTT.

This clonotype was detected only a few times. The rearrangement uses TRBV28 and TRBJ1-2, with TRBD1 identical over 10 bases. V shed 6 bases and J 8 bases; nucleotides not matched to a gene: 9. This CDR3 has 14 amino acids. Per the germline V gene, CDR1 is MDHEN and CDR2 is SYDVKM. The CDR3 spells CASRNLGQGSGYTF. CDR3 coding DNA: TGTGCCAGCAGGAACCTGGGACAGGGGAGCGGCTACACCTTC.

With regard to this clonotype: With a much larger clone just one base away, this may be a read error. This rearrangement joins TRBV30 to TRBJ2-1; 9 nucleotides match TRBD1. The CDR3 runs to 15 residues. Germline CDR1 and CDR2: GTSNPN and SVGIG (reference sequence). As DNA, the CDR3 is TGTGCCTGGAGTGTCCGGGACAGGGAGTACAATGAGCTGTTCTTC. Protein: CAWSVRDREYNELFF.

As regards this clonotype: Just one base apart from a much larger clone, this may be a read error. V usage is TRBV7-8 and J usage is TRBJ2-2, with 7 bases lining up with TRBD2. Germline CDR1 reads SGHVS; CDR2 reads FQNEAQ. The CDR3 extends over 14 amino acids. CDR3 in DNA: TGTGCCAGCAGCAAACTAGCGAACACCAGGGAGCTGTTTTTT. Protein sequence: CASSKLANTRELFF.